This T cell receptor (beta chain) was recovered during a study of T cell responses to AZD1222 COVID-19 vaccine. For the study at large: Combined were second doses at about 4 or about 12 weeks.

Remarks on this clone: Its antigen is currently unknown.

Produced via immunoSEQ multiplex PCR; TCRdb's table is partial and in-frame only. The data hold about 120,000 clones, with under 90% observed a single time. Study results and caveats: White British donors predominated, females outnumbered males, and clonal diversity was possibly underestimated. At 160-218 and 743-854, vaccine-associated CD4 TCRs were dominant, and they spanned spike. The breadth and depth of Spike-specific TCRs increased once two AZD1222 doses had been given.

The V gene's germline CDR1 is LNHDA and CDR2 SQIVND (reference sequence). CDR3 size: 14 residues. With 4 bases removed from V and 5 bases from J, the gap between germline ends came to 11 bases. This TCR was recovered from an adult in good health. The V call is TRBV19, the J call TRBJ1-4; no definite D call. Here the sequenced sample was peripheral blood, taken on day 0 of AZD1222 vaccination. The DNA of the CDR3 is TGTGCCAGTAGTACCCTCGCCCAGAATGAAAAACTGTTTTTT. Translated, it gives CASSTLAQNEKLFF.